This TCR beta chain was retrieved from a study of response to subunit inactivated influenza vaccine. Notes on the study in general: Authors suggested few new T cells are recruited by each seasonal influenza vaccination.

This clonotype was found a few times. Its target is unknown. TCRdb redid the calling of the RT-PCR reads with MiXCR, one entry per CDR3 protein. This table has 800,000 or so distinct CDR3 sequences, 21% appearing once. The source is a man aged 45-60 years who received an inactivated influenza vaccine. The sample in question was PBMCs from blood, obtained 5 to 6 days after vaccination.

CDR3 DNA: TGCAGTGCGCTGCGGACAGGGGGCTCCCCCTACGAGCAGTACTTC. This translates into CSALRTGGSPYEQYF. The chain uses TRBV20-1 and TRBJ2-7; TRBD1 aligns across 11 bases. Germline values: CDR1 DFQATT, CDR2 SNEGSKA (reference sequence). The CDR3 runs 15 residues. Trimming took 6 bases from V and 2 from J; bases not matched to a gene: 9.